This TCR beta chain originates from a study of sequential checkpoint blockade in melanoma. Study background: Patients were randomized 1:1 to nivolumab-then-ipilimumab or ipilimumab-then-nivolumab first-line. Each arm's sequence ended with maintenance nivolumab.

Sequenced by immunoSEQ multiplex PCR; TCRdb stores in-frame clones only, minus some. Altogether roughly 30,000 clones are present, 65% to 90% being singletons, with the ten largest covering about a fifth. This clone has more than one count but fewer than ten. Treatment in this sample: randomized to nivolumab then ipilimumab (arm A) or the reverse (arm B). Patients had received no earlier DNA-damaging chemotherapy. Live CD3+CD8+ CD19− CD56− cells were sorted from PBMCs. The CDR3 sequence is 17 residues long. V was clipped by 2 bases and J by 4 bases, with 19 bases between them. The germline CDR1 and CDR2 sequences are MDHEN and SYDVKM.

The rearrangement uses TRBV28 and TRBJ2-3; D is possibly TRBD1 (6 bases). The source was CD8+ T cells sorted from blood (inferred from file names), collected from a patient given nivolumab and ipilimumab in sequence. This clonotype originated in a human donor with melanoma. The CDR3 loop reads CASSLSLLSGVPDTQYF. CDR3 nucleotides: TGTGCCAGCAGTTTAAGTTTGTTGTCAGGGGTTCCAGATACGCAGTATTTT.